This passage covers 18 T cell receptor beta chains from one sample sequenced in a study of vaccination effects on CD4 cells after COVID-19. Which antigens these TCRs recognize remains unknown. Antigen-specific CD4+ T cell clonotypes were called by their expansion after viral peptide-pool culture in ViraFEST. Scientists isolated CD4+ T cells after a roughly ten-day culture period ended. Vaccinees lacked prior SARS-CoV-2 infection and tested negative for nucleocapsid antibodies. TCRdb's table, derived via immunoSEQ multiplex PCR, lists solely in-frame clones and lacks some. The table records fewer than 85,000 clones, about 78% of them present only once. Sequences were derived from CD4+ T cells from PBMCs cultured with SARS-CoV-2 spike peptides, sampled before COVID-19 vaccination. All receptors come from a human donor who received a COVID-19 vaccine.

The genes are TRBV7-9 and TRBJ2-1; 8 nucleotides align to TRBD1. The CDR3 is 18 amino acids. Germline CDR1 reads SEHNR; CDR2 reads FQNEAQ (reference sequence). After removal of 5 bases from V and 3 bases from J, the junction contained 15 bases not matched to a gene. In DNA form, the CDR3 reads TGTGCCAGCAGCAGCTTAGGTGGCAGGGGGCTAGTCTACAATGAGCAGTTCTTC. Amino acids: CASSSLGGRGLVYNEQFF.

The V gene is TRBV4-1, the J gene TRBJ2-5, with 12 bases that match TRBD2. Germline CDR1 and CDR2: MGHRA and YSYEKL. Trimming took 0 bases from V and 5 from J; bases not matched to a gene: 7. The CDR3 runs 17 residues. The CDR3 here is CASSQDPSGGARETQYF. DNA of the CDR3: TGCGCCAGCAGCCAAGACCCTAGCGGGGGGGCCAGGGAGACCCAGTACTTC.

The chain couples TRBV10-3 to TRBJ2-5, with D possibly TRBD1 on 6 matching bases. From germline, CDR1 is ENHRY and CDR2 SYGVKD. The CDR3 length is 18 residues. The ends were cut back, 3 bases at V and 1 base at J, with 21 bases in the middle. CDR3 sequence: CAISDPIRDTESQETQYF. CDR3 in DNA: TGTGCCATCAGTGACCCGATCCGGGACACGGAATCCCAAGAGACCCAGTACTTC.

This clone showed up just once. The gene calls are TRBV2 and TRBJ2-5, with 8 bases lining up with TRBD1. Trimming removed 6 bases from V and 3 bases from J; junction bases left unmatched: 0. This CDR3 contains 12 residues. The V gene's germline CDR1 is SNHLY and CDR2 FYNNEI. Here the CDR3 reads CASRTGEETQYF. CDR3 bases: TGTGCCAGCAGGACAGGGGAAGAGACCCAGTACTTC.

DNA of the CDR3: TGCGCCAGCAGTGAGAGCAGGGGACTCTTGAATGAGCAGTTCTTC. Protein sequence: CASSESRGLLNEQFF. The rearrangement joins TRBV10-1 to TRBJ2-1; perhaps D is TRBD1 or TRBD2 (6 bases each). CDR3 length: 15 residues. The germline V gene has CDR1 WNHNN and CDR2 SYGVQD (reference sequence). V dropped 2 bases and J dropped 7 bases, with 15 bases sitting between them.

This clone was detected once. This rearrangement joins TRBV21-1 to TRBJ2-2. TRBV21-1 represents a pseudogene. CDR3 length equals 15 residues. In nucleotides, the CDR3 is TGTGCCAGCACCCCAACCGGGACCCAGGCCGGGGAGCTGTTTTTT. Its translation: CASTPTGTQAGELFF.

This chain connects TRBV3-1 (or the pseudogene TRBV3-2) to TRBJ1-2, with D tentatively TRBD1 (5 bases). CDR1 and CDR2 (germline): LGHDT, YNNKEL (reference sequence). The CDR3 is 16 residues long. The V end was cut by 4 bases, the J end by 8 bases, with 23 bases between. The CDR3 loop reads CASSRNGRGGAGGYTF. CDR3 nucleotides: TGTGCCAGCAGCCGGAATGGACGTGGGGGTGCGGGGGGCTACACCTTC.

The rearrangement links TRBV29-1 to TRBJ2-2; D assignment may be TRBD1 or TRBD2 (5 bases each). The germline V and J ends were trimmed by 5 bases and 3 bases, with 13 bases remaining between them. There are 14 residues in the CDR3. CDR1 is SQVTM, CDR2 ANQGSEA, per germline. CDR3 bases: TGCAGCGTTAGGGACCGAACGGACACCGGGGAGCTGTTTTTT. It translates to CSVRDRTDTGELFF.

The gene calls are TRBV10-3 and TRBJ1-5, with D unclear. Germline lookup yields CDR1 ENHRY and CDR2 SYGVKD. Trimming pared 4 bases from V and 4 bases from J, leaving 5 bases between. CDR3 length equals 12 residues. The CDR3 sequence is CAISGPNQPQHF. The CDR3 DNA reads TGTGCCATCAGTGGACCTAATCAGCCCCAGCATTTT.

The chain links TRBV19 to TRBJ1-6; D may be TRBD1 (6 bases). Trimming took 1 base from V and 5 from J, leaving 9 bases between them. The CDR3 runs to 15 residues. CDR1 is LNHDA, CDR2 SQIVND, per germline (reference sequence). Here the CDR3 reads CASSIGGQHNSPLHF. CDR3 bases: TGTGCCAGTAGTATAGGGGGACAACATAATTCACCCCTCCACTTT. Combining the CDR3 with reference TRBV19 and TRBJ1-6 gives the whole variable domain DGGITQSPKYLFRKEGQNVTLSCEQNLNHDAMYWYRQDPGQGLRLIYYSQIVNDFQKGDIAEGYSVSREKKESFPLTVTSAQKNPTAFYLCASSIGGQHNSPLHFGNGTRLTVT.

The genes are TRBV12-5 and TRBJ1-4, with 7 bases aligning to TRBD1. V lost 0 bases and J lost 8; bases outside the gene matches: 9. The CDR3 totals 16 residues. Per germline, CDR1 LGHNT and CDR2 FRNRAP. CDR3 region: CASGLVSLGQTEKLFF. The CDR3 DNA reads TGTGCTAGTGGTTTGGTTAGTTTGGGACAGACCGAAAAACTGTTTTTT.

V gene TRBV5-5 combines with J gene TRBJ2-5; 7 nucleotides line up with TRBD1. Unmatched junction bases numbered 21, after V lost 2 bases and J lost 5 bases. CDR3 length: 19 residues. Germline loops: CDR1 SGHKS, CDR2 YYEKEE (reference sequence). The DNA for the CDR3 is TGTGCCAGCAGCTTTACCCGCCAGGCCCGACAGGGAAATTCGGAGACCCAGTACTTC. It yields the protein CASSFTRQARQGNSETQYF.

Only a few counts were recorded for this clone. The CDR3 spells CASNSRIQGDGYTF. Written as DNA, the CDR3 is TGTGCCAGCAACTCTCGAATTCAGGGCGATGGCTACACCTTC. J is TRBJ1-2 and V is TRBV5-6, with a weak D call TRBD1 (5 bases). The germline V gene has CDR1 SGHDT and CDR2 YYEEEE. V was cut by 6 bases and J by 6 bases, with 18 bases left in between. There are 14 residues in the CDR3.

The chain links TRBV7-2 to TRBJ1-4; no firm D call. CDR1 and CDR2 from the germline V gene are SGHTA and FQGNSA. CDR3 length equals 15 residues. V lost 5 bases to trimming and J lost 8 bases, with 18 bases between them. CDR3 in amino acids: CASSPKRAVKEKLFF. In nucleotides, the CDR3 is TGTGCCAGCAGCCCGAAAAGGGCTGTGAAAGAAAAACTGTTTTTT.

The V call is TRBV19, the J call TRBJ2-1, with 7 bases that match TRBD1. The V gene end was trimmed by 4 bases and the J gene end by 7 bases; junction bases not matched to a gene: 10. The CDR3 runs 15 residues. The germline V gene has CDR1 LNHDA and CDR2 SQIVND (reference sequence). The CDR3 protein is CASSKTGQFLNEQFF. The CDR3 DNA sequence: TGTGCCAGTAGTAAGACGGGACAGTTTTTGAATGAGCAGTTCTTC.

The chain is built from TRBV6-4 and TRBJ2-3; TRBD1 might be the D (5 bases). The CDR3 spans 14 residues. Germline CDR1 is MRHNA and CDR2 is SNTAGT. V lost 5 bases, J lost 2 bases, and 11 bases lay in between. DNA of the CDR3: TGTGCCAGCAGTAGAGACAGACACACAGATACGCAGTATTTT. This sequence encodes CASSRDRHTDTQYF.

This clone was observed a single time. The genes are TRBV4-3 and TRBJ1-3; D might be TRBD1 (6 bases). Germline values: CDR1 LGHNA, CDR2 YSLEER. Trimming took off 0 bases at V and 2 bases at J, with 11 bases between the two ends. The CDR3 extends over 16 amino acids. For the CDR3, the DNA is TGCGCCAGCAGCCAAGATAGAACAGGGCCTGGAAACACCATATATTTT. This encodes CASSQDRTGPGNTIYF.

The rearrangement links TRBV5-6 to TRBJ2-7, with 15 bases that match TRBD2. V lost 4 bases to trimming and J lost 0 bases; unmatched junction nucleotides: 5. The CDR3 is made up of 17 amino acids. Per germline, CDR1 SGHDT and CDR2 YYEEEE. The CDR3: CASSAGLAGGPSYEQYV. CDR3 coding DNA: TGTGCCAGCAGCGCCGGACTAGCGGGGGGGCCCTCCTACGAGCAGTACGTC.